This paragraph reports one T cell receptor (beta chain). Its antigen is unknown. The data were taken from a study of early stage breast cancer tumors. Germline assignment: CDR1 SGHVS and CDR2 FQNEAQ. The CDR3 is 12 residues long. Trimming shortened V by 8 bases and J by 7 bases, and 14 bases separated the two germline ends. Study-wide findings and caveats: Unsorted bulk genomic DNA sequencing lacked pairing and functional marker data.

Sequenced by immunoSEQ multiplex PCR; TCRdb stores in-frame clones only, minus some. The table shows about 51,000 clones, with around four fifths occurring only once. The sequenced material came from blood. The receptor was derived from a person aged 40 to 50 with breast cancer. J is TRBJ2-5 and V is TRBV7-8; D might be TRBD2 (6 bases). CDR3: CASLSAGLTQYF. In DNA form, the CDR3 reads TGTGCCAGCTTGAGTGCGGGGTTGACCCAGTACTTC.